The 16 T cell receptor beta chains presented below share a single source sample, sequenced in a study of OX40 agonist ivuxolimab in advanced cancers. Only in-frame clones appear in the TCRdb table, and some are missing; sequencing was by immunoSEQ multiplex PCR. The table records about 150,000 clones, about 92% of them present only once. The material was CD4+ or CD8+ T cells sorted from blood, obtained in a trial of the OX40 agonist ivuxolimab. The receptors derive from an adult with an advanced solid tumor such as melanoma, head and neck, liver or kidney cancer.

The rearrangement links TRBV10-1 to TRBJ2-1; 10 bases agree with TRBD2. V shed 2 bases and J 0 bases; nucleotides not matched to a gene: 1. The CDR3 sequence is 16 residues long. Germline CDR1 reads WNHNN; CDR2 reads SYGVQD (reference sequence). This CDR3 reads CASSEASGSSYNEQFF. Here the CDR3 DNA reads TGCGCCAGCAGTGAGGCTAGCGGGAGCTCCTACAATGAGCAGTTCTTC.

The chain links TRBV7-6 to TRBJ1-5; TRBD1 matches at 7 bases. Germline V lookup: CDR1 SGHVS, CDR2 FNYEAQ. CDR3 length: 14 amino acids. V lost 1 base to trimming and J lost 8 bases; unmatched junction nucleotides: 5. CDR3 residues: CASSLGTGRKPQHF. The CDR3 DNA sequence: TGTGCCAGCAGCTTAGGGACAGGACGCAAGCCCCAGCATTTT.

The rearrangement links TRBV10-3 to TRBJ2-5; the D gene is possibly TRBD2 (6 bases). CDR3 length equals 13 residues. The germline V gene encodes CDR1 ENHRY and CDR2 SYGVKD. Trimming took 5 bases from V and 2 from J, leaving 9 bases between them. CDR3: CAISRGAQETQYF. CDR3 sequence (DNA): TGTGCCATCAGTCGCGGGGCACAAGAGACCCAGTACTTC.

V and J are TRBV21-1 and TRBJ2-7; no DNA check was done on the table's D call, TRBD2. TRBV21-1 is described as a pseudogene. This CDR3 has 17 amino acids. The CDR3 sequence: CASTTPGASGRLYEQYF. The CDR3 DNA reads TGTGCCAGCACCACCCCTGGGGCTAGCGGGAGGTTGTACGAGCAGTACTTC.

V and J are TRBV7-2 and TRBJ1-3, with D possibly matching TRBD1 (5 bases). There are 16 residues in the CDR3. Germline-derived CDR1 and CDR2 are SGHTA and FQGNSA. With 5 bases removed from V and 1 base from J, the gap between germline ends came to 15 bases. The CDR3 DNA is TGTGCCAGCAGCCGCCCCGGGGCCCGTTCTGGAAACACCATATATTTT. This encodes CASSRPGARSGNTIYF.

This chain links TRBV19 with TRBJ1-5; D is unclear. The ends were cut back, 3 bases at V and 5 bases at J, with 14 bases in the middle. Germline V gene sequence: CDR1 LNHDA, CDR2 SQIVND (reference sequence). The CDR3 covers 15 residues. The chain's CDR3 is CASSIRPPFDQPQHF. CDR3 in DNA: TGTGCCAGTAGTATTCGCCCGCCCTTTGATCAGCCCCAGCATTTT.

The chain combines TRBV27 with TRBJ1-3; 7 bases agree with TRBD1. The CDR3 is 15 amino acids. Per germline, CDR1 MNHEY and CDR2 SMNVEV (reference sequence). Trimming cost V 6 bases and J 0 bases; bases outside gene matches: 5. CDR3 protein: CASSPQGLSGNTIYF. The CDR3, as DNA: TGTGCCAGCAGCCCACAGGGGCTCTCTGGAAACACCATATATTTT.

This clone was seen once. V and J are TRBV29-1 and TRBJ1-2; TRBD1 aligns across 8 bases. V shed 1 base, J shed 8 bases, and the junction held 6 bases outside the gene matches. Germline V lookup: CDR1 SQVTM, CDR2 ANQGSEA. The CDR3 is made up of 13 amino acids. For the CDR3, the DNA is TGCAGCGTTGAAGCCCCGACAGGGGCGGGCTACACCTTC. Translating gives CSVEAPTGAGYTF. Full variable domain (outside the CDR3, taken from reference TRBV29-1 and TRBJ1-2): SAVISQKPSRDICQRGTSLTIQCQVDSQVTMMFWYRQQPGQSLTLIATANQGSEATYESGFVIDKFPISRPNLTFSTLTVSNMSPEDSSIYLCSVEAPTGAGYTFGSGTRLTVV.

This clone was seen a handful of times. The V and J genes are TRBV29-1 and TRBJ2-3, with no clear D. Trimming pared 6 bases from V and 2 bases from J, leaving 12 bases between. In germline, CDR1 is SQVTM, CDR2 ANQGSEA. The CDR3 has 13 residues. In DNA form, the CDR3 reads TGCAGCGTGTCACGGATGCTCACAGATACGCAGTATTTT. Encoded protein: CSVSRMLTDTQYF.

The rearrangement links TRBV5-4 to TRBJ1-5; D ambiguous. Looked up from germline, CDR1 is SGHNT and CDR2 is YYREEE (reference sequence). The ends were cut back, 4 bases at V and 1 base at J, with 9 bases in the middle. The CDR3 covers 14 residues. The CDR3 reads CASSPYGSNQPQHF. In DNA form, the CDR3 reads TGTGCCAGCAGCCCATATGGAAGCAATCAGCCCCAGCATTTT.

This chain uses TRBV5-4 with TRBJ1-1; possible D gene TRBD1, 6 bases. Between the trimmed V and J ends, which lost 1 base and 1 base, there was a span of 8 bases. Germline V gives CDR1 SGHNT, CDR2 YYREEE (reference sequence). CDR3 length: 14 residues. The CDR3 here is CASSLTGQNTEAFF. CDR3 DNA sequence: TGTGCCAGCAGCTTGACGGGACAGAACACTGAAGCTTTCTTT.

This rearrangement joins TRBV7-9 to TRBJ2-1; D is possibly TRBD2 (6 bases). The CDR3 runs to 14 residues. Germline V lookup: CDR1 SEHNR, CDR2 FQNEAQ (reference sequence). V gave up 5 bases and J gave up 3 bases, with 11 bases separating them. This chain's CDR3 is CASSPRGNYNEQFF. The CDR3 DNA sequence: TGTGCCAGCAGCCCCCGGGGGAACTACAATGAGCAGTTCTTC. The full variable domain, completed using reference TRBV7-9 and TRBJ2-1, is DTGVSQNPRHKITKRGQNVTFRCDPISEHNRLYWYRQTLGQGPEFLTYFQNEAQLEKSRLLSDRFSAERPKGSFSTLEIQRTEQGDSAMYLCASSPRGNYNEQFFGPGTRLTVL.

V and J are TRBV19 and TRBJ2-4, with 10 bases that match TRBD1. CDR1 is LNHDA and CDR2 is SQIVND in the germline V gene (reference sequence). The CDR3 loop spans 13 amino acids. Losses at the gene ends were 6 bases for V and 8 bases for J; bases not matched to a gene: 4. The CDR3 nucleotides read TGTGCCAGTAGGACAGGGGGCGCTTACATTCAGTACTTC. Its translation is CASRTGGAYIQYF.

This clone was seen only once. This chain connects TRBV11-1 to TRBJ2-6; D gene unclear. CDR3 length: 15 amino acids. The germline gives CDR1 SGHAT, CDR2 FQDESV (reference sequence). Between the trimmed V and J ends, which lost 5 bases and 1 base, there was a span of 9 bases. DNA of the CDR3: TGTGCCAGCAGCCTGGCCGGTTCTGGGGCCAACGTCCTGACTTTC. It encodes CASSLAGSGANVLTF.

The rearrangement links TRBV19 to TRBJ2-7; 9 nucleotides match TRBD2. J lost 6 bases, V lost 5 bases, and 5 bases had no gene match. From germline, CDR1 is LNHDA and CDR2 SQIVND (reference sequence). This CDR3 is built from 13 residues. CDR3 coding DNA: TGTGCCAGTAGTGCGCGGGGGGGCCTCGAGCAGTACTTC. Protein: CASSARGGLEQYF.

V usage is TRBV5-6 and J usage is TRBJ2-1; D might be TRBD1 (6 bases). Deletions cut 4 bases from V and 7 bases from J, with 12 bases between. The CDR3 is 13 residues long. Germline V gene sequence: CDR1 SGHDT, CDR2 YYEEEE. CDR3 sequence (DNA): TGTGCCAGCAGCGTTAACCAGGGGAATGAGCAGTTCTTC. This gives the protein CASSVNQGNEQFF. The whole variable domain, remainder taken from reference TRBV5-6 and TRBJ2-1, is DAGVTQSPTHLIKTRGQQVTLRCSPKSGHDTVSWYQQALGQGPQFIFQYYEEEERQRGNFPDRFSGHQFPNYSSELNVNALLLGDSALYLCASSVNQGNEQFFGPGTRLTVL.